These 10 T cell receptor beta chains came from one sample sequenced in a study of T cells expressing NK-cell markers. TCRdb reprocessed the 5' RACE reads and keeps a single row for each CDR3 protein, giving no DNA. Here the sample table reports 140,000 or so distinct CDR3 sequences. The specimen was blood T cells: a sorted CD56 or NKG2C T cell subset, CD4+ or CD8+ T cells, or bulk PBMC T cells (not recorded which). Receptor source: a man aged 18 to 29 in good health.

The V gene is TRBV12-3 or TRBV12-4, the J gene TRBJ2-1. This CDR3 has 13 amino acids. CDR3 sequence reads: CASSLTDVNEQFF.

This rearrangement joins TRBV5-1 to TRBJ2-3; TCRdb gives TRBD1 as the D gene, but with no DNA this cannot be confirmed. The CDR3 has 14 residues. The germline V gene has CDR1 SGHRS and CDR2 YFSETQ. The CDR3 protein is CASNDAGAADTQYF.

This chain's CDR3 is CASSLSLLGGDGYTF. The chain carries TRBV7-9 and TRBJ1-2. This CDR3 is built from 15 residues. Per germline, CDR1 SEHNR and CDR2 FQNEAQ (reference sequence). The variable domain in full, with the rest retrieved from reference TRBV7-9 and TRBJ1-2, is DTGVSQNPRHKITKRGQNVTFRCDPISEHNRLYWYRQTLGQGPEFLTYFQNEAQLEKSRLLSDRFSAERPKGSFSTLEIQRTEQGDSAMYLCASSLSLLGGDGYTFGSGTRLTVV.

The rearrangement links TRBV19 to TRBJ2-1; TCRdb reports TRBD2, a call that lacks DNA to check it against. The length of the CDR3 is 15 residues. Germline values: CDR1 LNHDA, CDR2 SQIVND (reference sequence). The CDR3 sequence is CASSIGLAGYNEQFF. The variable domain in full, with the rest retrieved from reference TRBV19 and TRBJ2-1, is DGGITQSPKYLFRKEGQNVTLSCEQNLNHDAMYWYRQDPGQGLRLIYYSQIVNDFQKGDIAEGYSVSREKKESFPLTVTSAQKNPTAFYLCASSIGLAGYNEQFFGPGTRLTVL.

This sequence joins TRBV19 and TRBJ1-1; as DNA is missing, the TRBD1 call by TCRdb cannot be tested. The CDR3 is made up of 15 amino acids. CDR1 and CDR2 (germline): LNHDA, SQIVND (reference sequence). The CDR3 here is CASIQFGQANTEAFF.

The rearrangement links TRBV7-9 to TRBJ2-1; TCRdb reports TRBD2, a call that lacks DNA to check it against. Germline V gene sequence: CDR1 SEHNR, CDR2 FQNEAQ (reference sequence). The CDR3 is 16 residues long. CDR3 loop: CASSFMRGLAGVGQFF.

CDR3: CASSDRDRADNEQFF. The chain employs TRBV6-2 or TRBV6-3 and TRBJ2-1; absent DNA, TCRdb's TRBD1 call cannot be checked. Germline loops: CDR1 MNHEY, CDR2 SVGEGT. The CDR3 extends over 15 amino acids.

The CDR3 is CASSLLAGGPGEQFF. The rearrangement joins TRBV11-2 to TRBJ2-1; the TRBD2 assignment by TCRdb is unverifiable without DNA. The CDR3 consists of 15 residues. The germline gives CDR1 SGHAT, CDR2 FQNNGV.

The rearrangement uses TRBV4-2 and TRBJ1-5. This CDR3 has 15 residues. CDR1 is LGHNA and CDR2 is YNFKEQ in the germline V gene. CDR3 residues: CASSQGFGDNQPQHF.

CDR3: CASSLIYQAHGYTF. The gene calls are TRBV12-3 or TRBV12-4 and TRBJ1-2. The CDR3 has 14 amino acids.